The 18 T cell receptor beta chains below come from one sample, sequenced in a study of cytomegalovirus exposure and HLA in healthy donors. PCR was performed using 60 Vbeta and 13 Jbeta primers. Using immunoSEQ multiplex PCR, the repertoire was profiled, and TCRdb retains in-frame clones only, with some absent. The data show some 150,000 clones, roughly 78% seen once. Sequenced input: PBMCs. The receptors here all came from a man aged 45 to 65 in good health and CMV-seropositive.

V and J are TRBV2 and TRBJ2-5; 8 positions agree with TRBD1. Trimming cost V 5 bases and J 4 bases; bases outside gene matches: 9. CDR3 length equals 15 residues. CDR1 SNHLY and CDR2 FYNNEI come from the germline V gene. The CDR3 nucleotides read TGTGCCAGCAGTTTGGACACTACAGGGGGAGAGACCCAGTACTTC. Its protein product is CASSLDTTGGETQYF.

The genes are TRBV5-6 and TRBJ1-1, with TRBD1 as a possible D gene (6 bases). The germline CDR1 and CDR2 sequences are SGHDT and YYEEEE. V dropped 4 bases and J dropped 5 bases, with 18 bases sitting between them. This CDR3 region has 15 residues. The CDR3 sequence: CASSDWDMKSTEAFF. The CDR3 DNA reads as TGTGCCAGCAGCGATTGGGACATGAAGTCGACTGAAGCTTTCTTT. The full variable domain, its missing parts supplied by reference TRBV5-6 and TRBJ1-1, is DAGVTQSPTHLIKTRGQQVTLRCSPKSGHDTVSWYQQALGQGPQFIFQYYEEEERQRGNFPDRFSGHQFPNYSSELNVNALLLGDSALYLCASSDWDMKSTEAFFGQGTRLTVV.

This chain links TRBV5-4 with TRBJ1-1; the match to TRBD1 covers 7 bases. The V gene end was trimmed by 4 bases and the J gene end by 1 base; junction bases not matched to a gene: 4. This CDR3 has 14 residues. CDR1 is SGHNT and CDR2 is YYREEE in the germline V gene (reference sequence). This CDR3 reads CASSIQGWNTEAFF. CDR3 nucleotides: TGTGCCAGCAGCATACAGGGGTGGAACACTGAAGCTTTCTTT.

Concerning this clone itself: The same CDR3 is also encoded by other DNA sequences in this sample. V is TRBV10-3 and J is TRBJ1-1, with D unclear. The V end was cut by 4 bases, the J end by 1 base, with 7 bases between. CDR3 length equals 13 residues. Germline lookup yields CDR1 ENHRY and CDR2 SYGVKD. The CDR3 coding sequence is TGTGCCATCAGTGCCGGCGGGAACACTGAAGCTTTCTTT. It specifies CAISAGGNTEAFF.

The V gene is TRBV5-1, the J gene TRBJ2-5; 10 bases match TRBD2. The V segment lost 2 bases and the J segment 11 bases; nucleotides outside the gene matches: 21. The length of the CDR3 is 18 residues. The germline V gene has CDR1 SGHRS and CDR2 YFSETQ. The CDR3 DNA reads TGCGCCAGCAGCTTCGTGGAAGCTGCTAGCGGGAGCTTCAGGGAGCAGTACTTC. It yields the protein CASSFVEAASGSFREQYF.

V usage is TRBV21-1 and J usage is TRBJ2-2; the D call in the table, TRBD2, was not verified against the DNA. TRBV21-1 is a pseudogene locus. The CDR3 consists of 20 residues. The DNA of the CDR3 is TGTGCCAGCGAACCTTATATTATGACTAGCGGGAGGGCCGATTGGGGGGAGCTGTTTTTT. It translates to CASEPYIMTSGRADWGELFF.

The chain is built from TRBV19 and TRBJ2-7, with TRBD2 as a possible D gene (6 bases). The CDR3 totals 11 residues. Trimming pared 4 bases from V and 6 bases from J, leaving 7 bases between. Germline lookup yields CDR1 LNHDA and CDR2 SQIVND (reference sequence). In DNA, the CDR3 is TGTGCCAGTAGTAGCGGGGCCGAGCAGTACTTC. The encoded protein is CASSSGAEQYF.

This clone came up a few times. The chain links TRBV14 to TRBJ2-2; 9 nucleotides match TRBD1. J lost 3 bases, V lost 0 bases, and 17 bases had no gene match. The length of the CDR3 is 21 residues. The germline CDR1 and CDR2 sequences are SGHDN and FVKESK. CDR3 loop: CASSQEPPRGTGIGDTGELFF. The CDR3 bases are TGTGCCAGCAGCCAAGAACCTCCAAGGGGGACAGGGATAGGGGACACCGGGGAGCTGTTTTTT. The complete variable domain, with remaining parts taken from reference TRBV14 and TRBJ2-2, reads EAGVTQFPSHSVIEKGQTVTLRCDPISGHDNLYWYRRVMGKEIKFLLHFVKESKQDESGMPNNRFLAERTGGTYSTLKVQPAELEDSGVYFCASSQEPPRGTGIGDTGELFFGEGSRLTVL.

The rearrangement uses TRBV4-1 and TRBJ2-5, with TRBD2 identical over 11 bases. The CDR3 runs to 16 residues. V lost 0 bases to trimming and J lost 2 bases; unmatched junction nucleotides: 2. The germline V gene encodes CDR1 MGHRA and CDR2 YSYEKL. CDR3 coding DNA: TGCGCCAGCAGCCAAGAGGGACTAGCGGCGCAAGAGACCCAGTACTTC. This sequence encodes CASSQEGLAAQETQYF.

The chain recombines TRBV7-2 with TRBJ2-1; 8 nucleotides match TRBD1. Germline V CDR1 and CDR2: SGHTA, FQGNSA. V trimming: 6 bases; J trimming: 0 bases; junction bases outside the gene matches: 4. The CDR3 contains 15 residues. The CDR3 sequence: CASSLDRGSYNEQFF. The CDR3 bases are TGTGCCAGCAGTCTTGACAGGGGCTCCTACAATGAGCAGTTCTTC. Variable domain in full (rest from reference TRBV7-2 and TRBJ2-1): GAGVSQSPSNKVTEKGKDVELRCDPISGHTALYWYRQSLGQGLEFLIYFQGNSAPDKSGLPSDRFSAERTGGSVSTLTIQRTQQEDSAVYLCASSLDRGSYNEQFFGPGTRLTVL.

V and J are TRBV29-1 and TRBJ2-2; D is perhaps TRBD2 (6 bases). In germline, CDR1 is SQVTM, CDR2 ANQGSEA. Trimming took off 4 bases at V and 5 bases at J, with 14 bases between the two ends. The length of the CDR3 is 14 residues. CDR3 residues: CSVASGLGTGELFF. The CDR3 bases are TGCAGCGTTGCCAGCGGGTTAGGGACCGGGGAGCTGTTTTTT.

This clone was picked up a small number of times. V gene TRBV5-1 combines with J gene TRBJ2-1; tentative D call: TRBD2 (6 bases). Deletions cut 0 bases from V and 5 bases from J, with 15 bases between. The CDR3 consists of 16 residues. Germline CDR1 reads SGHRS; CDR2 reads YFSETQ. The CDR3 reads CASSLALFSGDNEQFF. CDR3 coding DNA: TGCGCCAGCAGCTTGGCCCTCTTTTCGGGGGACAATGAGCAGTTCTTC.

The rearrangement links TRBV15 to TRBJ2-5, with 12 bases lining up with TRBD2. From germline, CDR1 is LNHNV and CDR2 YYDKDF (reference sequence). V lost 1 base to trimming and J lost 4 bases; unmatched junction nucleotides: 4. This CDR3 has 16 residues. CDR3 nucleotides: TGTGCCACCAGCAGAGGACTAGCGGGAGAGAGAGAGACCCAGTACTTC. The encoded protein is CATSRGLAGERETQYF.

The chain uses TRBV19 and TRBJ2-7; TRBD1 matches at 11 bases. The germline V gene encodes CDR1 LNHDA and CDR2 SQIVND (reference sequence). J was trimmed by 3 bases and V by 6 bases; bases with no gene match: 10. The CDR3 has 16 residues. This CDR3 reads CASSSPGTGGGYEQYF. Written as DNA, the CDR3 is TGTGCCAGTAGCTCCCCCGGGACAGGGGGAGGCTACGAGCAGTACTTC.

V gene TRBV2 combines with J gene TRBJ2-7; weak D call: TRBD1 (5 bases). This CDR3 is built from 13 residues. Trimming took off 4 bases at V and 3 bases at J, with 10 bases between the two ends. The germline CDR1 and CDR2 sequences are SNHLY and FYNNEI. CDR3 nucleotide sequence: TGTGCCAGCAGTGGACAGCCGTTCTACGAGCAGTACTTC. This sequence encodes CASSGQPFYEQYF.

The chain links TRBV27 to TRBJ1-6, with TRBD1 matching over 7 bases. The CDR3 consists of 18 residues. Trimming cost V 2 bases and J 5 bases; bases outside gene matches: 12. Germline V gene data show CDR1 as MNHEY and CDR2 as SMNVEV (reference sequence). CDR3 protein: CASSLEFGGDSNNSPLHF. The DNA of the CDR3 is TGTGCCAGCAGTTTAGAATTCGGAGGGGACAGTAATAATTCACCCCTCCACTTT.

The chain is built from TRBV18 and TRBJ1-1; D gene ambiguous. Deletions cut 5 bases from V and 0 bases from J, with 13 bases between. Germline-derived CDR1 and CDR2 are KGHSH and LQKENI. CDR3 length equals 15 residues. The CDR3 coding sequence is TGTGCCAGCTCAAGTAGCAGCATCATGAACACTGAAGCTTTCTTT. Protein sequence: CASSSSSIMNTEAFF.

With respect to this clone: This is likely a read error, given that the CDR3 carries no conserved phenylalanine or tryptophan at its end. V usage is TRBV6-5 and J usage is TRBJ1-1; 9 bases map to TRBD1. The V gene end was trimmed by 5 bases and the J gene end by 11 bases; junction bases not matched to a gene: 6. CDR1 and CDR2 from the germline V gene are MNHEY and SVGAGI. The CDR3 is 12 residues long. CDR3 amino acids: CASSRQGGGAFL. The DNA of the CDR3 is TGTGCCAGCAGTAGACAGGGGGGTGGGGCTTTCCTT.